This T cell receptor beta chain was observed in a study of T-cell memory formation after mild COVID-19. From the 5' RACE reads, TCRdb called clonotypes with MiXCR, one entry per CDR3 protein. Seen here are about 470,000 distinct CDR3 sequences, about 23% observed once, and the top ten hold about 12%. Trimming removed 0 bases at V and 5 bases at J, with 8 bases between. Germline lookup yields CDR1 MNHEY and CDR2 SVGAGI. CDR3 length: 14 residues. This clonotype appeared a few times. The antigen remains undetermined. General observations from the study: There was a balanced CD4/CD8 profile in clones contracting day 15 to 85, and later expanders leaned CD4+.

V is TRBV6-5 and J is TRBJ1-5; D is unclear. The receptor comes from an adult woman who had mild COVID-19 (a few samples of this study predate the infection). Cell type and time point are not known. The sequencing input was PBMCs or a T cell subset sorted from them (not recorded which). CDR3 amino acids: CASSYSPGHQPQHF. In DNA, the CDR3 is TGTGCCAGCAGTTACTCCCCCGGGCATCAGCCCCAGCATTTT.